These 6 T cell receptor beta chains share one sample of origin, sequenced in a study of post-analysis software for immune sequencing data. The antigens for these receptors are not known. Prepared libraries of TCR beta cDNA carried unique molecular identifiers. A single record per CDR3 protein comes from TCRdb applying MiXCR to the PCR reads. Of roughly 570,000 distinct CDR3 sequences listed, roughly 34% are singletons. Study results and caveats: Patients showed TRBV5-6, TRBV5-1 and TRBV20-1 among five TRBV segments more frequent than in controls.

The sequencing sample was made of blood. Source of these receptors: a girl between 2 and 17 years old with multiple sclerosis.

This clonotype was seen only a few times. The V call is TRBV6-5, the J call TRBJ1-2; possibly TRBD1 for D (5 bases). With 7 bases removed from V and 8 bases from J, the gap between germline ends came to 17 bases. This CDR3 has 13 amino acids. Germline-derived CDR1 and CDR2 are MNHEY and SVGAGI. The CDR3 loop is CASTRDREGGYTF. In DNA, the CDR3 is TGTGCCAGCACCCGGGACCGCGAAGGGGGCTACACCTTC.

In its sample, this clonotype was seen a few times. This rearrangement joins TRBV20-1 to TRBJ2-1, with D perhaps TRBD1 (5 bases). Germline assignment: CDR1 DFQATT and CDR2 SNEGSKA (reference sequence). V was cut by 0 bases and J by 0 bases, with 9 bases left in between. The CDR3 is 15 amino acids. The CDR3: CSAREGVSSYNEQFF. CDR3 nucleotides: TGCAGTGCTAGAGAAGGGGTGAGCTCCTACAATGAGCAGTTCTTC.

With regard to this clonotype: With a much larger clone just one base away, this may be a read error. This chain connects TRBV7-2 to TRBJ2-1; TRBD1 matches 7 bases. The DNA end is a closer match to TRBJ2-7, so the J assignment may be wrong. The CDR3 consists of 15 residues. Germline-derived CDR1 and CDR2 are SGHTA and FQGNSA. CDR3 residues: CASSSRDSPYNEQYF. The CDR3 coding sequence is TGTGCCAGCAGCTCCCGGGACAGTCCCTACAATGAGCAGTACTTC.

The chain's CDR3 is CATSRDRGSNQPQHF. The CDR3 DNA sequence: TGTGCCACCAGCAGAGACAGGGGTAGCAATCAGCCCCAGCATTTT. The chain joins TRBV15 to TRBJ1-5, with a tentative D call TRBD1 (6 bases). The germline gives CDR1 LNHNV, CDR2 YYDKDF (reference sequence). V was shortened by 0 bases and J by 0 bases, with 6 bases between the two germline ends. CDR3 length: 15 amino acids.

The chain couples TRBV5-6 to TRBJ2-5; 8 nucleotides agree with TRBD1. After removal of 0 bases from V and 1 base from J, the junction contained 5 bases not matched to a gene. Germline CDR1 is SGHDT and CDR2 is YYEEEE. CDR3 length equals 16 residues. CDR3 DNA: TGTGCCAGCAGCTTGGTTACAGGGGGAATCCAAGAGACCCAGTACTTC. Amino acid sequence: CASSLVTGGIQETQYF.

This clonotype showed up just a few times. V usage is TRBV5-1 and J usage is TRBJ1-6; maybe TRBD1 (5 bases). V was pared by 0 bases and J by 10 bases, with 14 bases between. The CDR3 contains 15 residues. Germline CDR1 and CDR2: SGHRS and YFSETQ. In DNA form, the CDR3 reads TGCGCCAGCAGCTTGGCCGGGCAGGGAAGATCACCCCTCCACTTT. Translation: CASSLAGQGRSPLHF.